This TCR beta chain was sequenced in a study of blood T cell repertoires in COVID-19. V lost 3 bases, J lost 5 bases, and 3 bases stayed unmatched. This CDR3 contains 14 residues. Germline CDR1 is ENHRY and CDR2 is SYGVKD. Profiling relied on immunoSEQ multiplex PCR, and the TCRdb table lists in-frame clones only, not all of them. The top ten hold 2.3% of the sample, which has roughly 410,000 clones, roughly 86% seen once. This TCR came from a woman aged 55-69 years with COVID-19, enrolled during active disease. This chain joins TRBV10-3 and TRBJ2-7, with 11 bases lining up with TRBD2. The sample consisted of peripheral blood. CDR3 DNA: TGTGCCATCAGTGATAGCGGGGGGGTCCACGAGCAGTACTTC. Its translation: CAISDSGGVHEQYF.